This is a list of T cell receptor beta chains from one sample in a study of blood T cell repertoires in COVID-19. Sequenced by immunoSEQ multiplex PCR; TCRdb stores in-frame clones only, minus some. The table records 80,000 to 100,000 clones, around 67% of them present only once. The sequencing sample was made of peripheral blood. Source of these receptors: a man between 65 and 80 years old with COVID-19, enrolled during active disease. Both conserved end residues are part of each CDR3. Each record gives: D gene, clone size, V gene, J gene, CDR3 protein, CDR3 DNA. The D gene is left open where the match is weak. Clone size is shown for a subset of rows, as once, few, many or a class of expanded clone.

D gene: -
clone size: many
V gene: TRBV28
J gene: TRBJ1-2
CDR3 protein: CASSFRVSNYGYTF
CDR3 DNA: TGTGCCAGCAGTTTTCGGGTATCTAACTATGGCTACACCTTC

D gene: -
clone size: -
V gene: TRBV5-1
J gene: TRBJ2-3
CDR3 protein: CASSLEQLTDTQYF
CDR3 DNA: TGCGCCAGCAGCTTGGAACAGCTGACAGATACGCAGTATTTT

D gene: TRBD1
clone size: -
V gene: TRBV27
J gene: TRBJ1-2
CDR3 protein: CASCHRGNYGYTF
CDR3 DNA: TGTGCCAGCTGTCACAGGGGGAACTATGGCTACACCTTC

D gene: TRBD1
clone size: -
V gene: TRBV27
J gene: TRBJ2-7
CDR3 protein: CASRPGTGGSGVSYEQYF
CDR3 DNA: TGTGCCAGCAGGCCGGGGACAGGGGGTAGCGGGGTCTCCTACGAGCAGTACTTC

D gene: -
clone size: -
V gene: TRBV27
J gene: TRBJ1-2
CDR3 protein: CASSLNFKQGVYGYTF
CDR3 DNA: TGTGCCAGCAGTTTAAATTTTAAACAGGGAGTCTATGGCTACACCTTC

D gene: -
clone size: -
V gene: TRBV5-5
J gene: TRBJ1-5
CDR3 protein: CASSHLDSDYQPQHF
CDR3 DNA: TGTGCCAGCAGCCATCTCGATTCAGATTATCAGCCCCAGCATTTT

D gene: TRBD1
clone size: -
V gene: TRBV4-1
J gene: TRBJ2-1
CDR3 protein: CASRTRDRDSYNEQFF
CDR3 DNA: TGCGCCAGCAGAACTCGGGACAGGGACTCCTACAATGAGCAGTTCTTC

D gene: -
clone size: once
V gene: TRBV19
J gene: TRBJ1-4
CDR3 protein: CASSRIGGSANEKLFF
CDR3 DNA: TGTGCCAGTAGCCGTATAGGAGGGTCAGCTAATGAAAAACTGTTTTTT

D gene: TRBD1
clone size: -
V gene: TRBV19
J gene: TRBJ2-7
CDR3 protein: CASSYLGQGLYEQYF
CDR3 DNA: TGTGCCAGTAGTTACCTGGGACAGGGTCTCTACGAGCAGTACTTC

D gene: -
clone size: -
V gene: TRBV5-1
J gene: TRBJ2-7
CDR3 protein: CASSLTRGSNYEQYF
CDR3 DNA: TGCGCCAGCAGCTTGACTCGGGGGTCGAACTACGAGCAGTACTTC